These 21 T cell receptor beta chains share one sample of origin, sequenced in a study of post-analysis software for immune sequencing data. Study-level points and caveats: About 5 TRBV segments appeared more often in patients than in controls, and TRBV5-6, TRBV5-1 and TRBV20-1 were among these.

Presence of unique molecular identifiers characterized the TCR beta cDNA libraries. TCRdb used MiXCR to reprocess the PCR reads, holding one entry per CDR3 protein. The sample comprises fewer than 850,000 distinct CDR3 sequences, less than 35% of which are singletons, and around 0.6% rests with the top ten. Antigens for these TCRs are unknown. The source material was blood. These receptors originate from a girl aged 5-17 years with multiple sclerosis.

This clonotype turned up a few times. The CDR3 protein is CASARDRAYEQYF. The CDR3 DNA is TGTGCTAGTGCACGGGACCGCGCCTACGAGCAGTACTTC. The chain employs TRBV12-5 and TRBJ2-7; TRBD1 or TRBD2 may be the D gene (5 bases each). Germline lookup yields CDR1 LGHNT and CDR2 FRNRAP. The CDR3 covers 13 residues. With 7 bases removed from V and 2 bases from J, the gap between germline ends came to 12 bases.

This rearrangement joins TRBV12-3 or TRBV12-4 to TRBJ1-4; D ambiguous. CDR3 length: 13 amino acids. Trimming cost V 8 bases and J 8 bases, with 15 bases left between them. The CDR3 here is CASRGSTSEKLFF. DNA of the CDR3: TGTGCCAGCCGTGGGTCAACGAGCGAAAAACTGTTTTTT.

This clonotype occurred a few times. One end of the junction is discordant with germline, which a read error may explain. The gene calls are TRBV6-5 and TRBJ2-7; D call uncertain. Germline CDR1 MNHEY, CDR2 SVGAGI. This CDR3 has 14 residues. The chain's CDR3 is CASSYAGPSNEQYF. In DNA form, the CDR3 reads TGTGCCAGCAGTTACGCAGGTCCCTCCAACGAGCAGTACTTC.

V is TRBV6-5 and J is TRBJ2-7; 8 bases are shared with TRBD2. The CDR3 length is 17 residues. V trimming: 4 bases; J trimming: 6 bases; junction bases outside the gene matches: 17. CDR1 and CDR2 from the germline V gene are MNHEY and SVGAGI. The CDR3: CASSSRPGRGQGGEQYF. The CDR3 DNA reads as TGTGCCAGCAGTTCACGTCCCGGGAGGGGCCAAGGGGGCGAGCAGTACTTC.

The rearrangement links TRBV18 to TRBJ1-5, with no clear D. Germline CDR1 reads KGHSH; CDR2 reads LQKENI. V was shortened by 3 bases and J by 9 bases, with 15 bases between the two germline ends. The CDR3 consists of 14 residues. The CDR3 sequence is CASSPRQLSLPQHF. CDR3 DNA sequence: TGTGCCAGCTCACCGAGGCAGCTATCTCTGCCCCAGCATTTT.

The CDR3 spells CATSRVSSGGQETQYF. As DNA, the CDR3 is TGTGCCACCAGCAGAGTATCTTCGGGGGGGCAAGAGACCCAGTACTTC. V usage is TRBV15 and J usage is TRBJ2-5; 8 bases agree with TRBD2. The CDR3 covers 16 residues. After removal of 1 base from V and 2 bases from J, the junction contained 6 bases not matched to a gene. Germline V gene lookup returns CDR1 LNHNV and CDR2 YYDKDF (reference sequence).

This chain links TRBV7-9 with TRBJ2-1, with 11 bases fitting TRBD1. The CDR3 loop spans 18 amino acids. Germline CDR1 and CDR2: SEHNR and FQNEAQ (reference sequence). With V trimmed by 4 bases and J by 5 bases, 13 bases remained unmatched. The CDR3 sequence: CASSSWRGQGAIDNEQFF. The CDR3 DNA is TGTGCCAGCAGCTCCTGGAGAGGACAGGGGGCTATCGACAATGAGCAGTTCTTC.

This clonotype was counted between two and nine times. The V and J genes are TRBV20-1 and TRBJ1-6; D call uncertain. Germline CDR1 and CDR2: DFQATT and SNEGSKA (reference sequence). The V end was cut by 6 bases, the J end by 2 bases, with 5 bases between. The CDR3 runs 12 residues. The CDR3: CSARPYNSPLHF. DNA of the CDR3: TGCAGTGCCAGACCCTATAATTCACCCCTCCACTTT.

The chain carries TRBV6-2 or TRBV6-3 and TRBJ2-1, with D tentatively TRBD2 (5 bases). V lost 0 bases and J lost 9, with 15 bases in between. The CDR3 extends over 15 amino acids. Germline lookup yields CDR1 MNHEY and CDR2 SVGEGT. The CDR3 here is CASSYSLNRGSEQFF. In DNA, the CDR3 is TGTGCCAGCAGTTACTCATTGAATCGGGGAAGTGAGCAGTTCTTC.

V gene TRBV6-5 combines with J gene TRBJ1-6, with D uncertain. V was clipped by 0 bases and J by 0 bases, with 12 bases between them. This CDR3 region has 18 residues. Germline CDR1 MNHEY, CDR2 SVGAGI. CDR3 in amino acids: CASSYSIVGSSYNSPLHF. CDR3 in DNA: TGTGCCAGCAGTTACTCGATTGTGGGGAGCTCCTATAATTCACCCCTCCACTTT.

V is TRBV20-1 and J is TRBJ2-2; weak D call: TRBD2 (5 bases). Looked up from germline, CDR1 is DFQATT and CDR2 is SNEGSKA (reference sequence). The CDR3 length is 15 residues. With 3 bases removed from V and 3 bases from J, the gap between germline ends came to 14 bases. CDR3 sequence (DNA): TGCAGTGCTAGCCCCCAGGCGGGCTACACCGGGGAGCTGTTTTTT. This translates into CSASPQAGYTGELFF.

As DNA, the CDR3 is TGTGCCAGCAGCTTAGGAGGTTCCGACCACGAGCAGTACTTC. The encoded protein is CASSLGGSDHEQYF. The gene calls are TRBV7-9 and TRBJ2-7; the D is unclear. There are 14 residues in the CDR3. The ends were cut back, 1 base at V and 5 bases at J, with 12 bases in the middle. Germline-derived CDR1 and CDR2 are SEHNR and FQNEAQ (reference sequence).

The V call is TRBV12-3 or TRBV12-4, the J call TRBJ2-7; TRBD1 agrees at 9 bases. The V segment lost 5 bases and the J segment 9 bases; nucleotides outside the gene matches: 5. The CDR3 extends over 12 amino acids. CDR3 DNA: TGTGCCAGCAGTCGGACAGGGGAAGGGCAGTACTTC. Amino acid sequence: CASSRTGEGQYF.

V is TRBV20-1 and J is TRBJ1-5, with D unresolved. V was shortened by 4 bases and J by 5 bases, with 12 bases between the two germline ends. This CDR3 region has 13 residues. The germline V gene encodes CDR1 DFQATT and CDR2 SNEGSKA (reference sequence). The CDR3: CSAMRERDQPQHF. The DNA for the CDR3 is TGCAGTGCTATGAGGGAACGAGATCAGCCCCAGCATTTT.

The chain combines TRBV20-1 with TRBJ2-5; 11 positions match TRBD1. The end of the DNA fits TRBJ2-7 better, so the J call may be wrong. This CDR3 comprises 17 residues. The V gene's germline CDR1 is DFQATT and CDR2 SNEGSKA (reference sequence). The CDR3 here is CSARKPGQGARTYEQYF. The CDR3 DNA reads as TGCAGTGCTAGAAAGCCCGGACAGGGGGCTCGGACCTACGAGCAGTACTTC.

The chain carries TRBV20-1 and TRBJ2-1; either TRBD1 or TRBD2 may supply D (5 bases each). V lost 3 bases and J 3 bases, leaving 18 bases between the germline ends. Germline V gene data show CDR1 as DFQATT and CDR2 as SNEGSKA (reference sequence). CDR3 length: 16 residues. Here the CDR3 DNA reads TGCAGTGCTAGGACTCTCAGGGAGCTACTCTACAATGAGCAGTTCTTC. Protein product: CSARTLRELLYNEQFF.

The CDR3, as DNA: TGTGCCATCAGTACCGACAGGGGCAATGAAAAACTGTTTTTT. It encodes CAISTDRGNEKLFF. This chain uses TRBV10-3 with TRBJ1-4; TRBD1 matches at 8 bases. Germline CDR1 and CDR2: ENHRY and SYGVKD. The V segment lost 5 bases and the J segment 5 bases; nucleotides outside the gene matches: 4. The length of the CDR3 is 14 residues.

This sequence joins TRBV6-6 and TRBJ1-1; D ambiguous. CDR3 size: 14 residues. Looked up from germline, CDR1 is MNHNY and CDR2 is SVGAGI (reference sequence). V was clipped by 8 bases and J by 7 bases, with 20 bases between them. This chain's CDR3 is CASGASGLGIEAFF. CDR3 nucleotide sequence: TGTGCCAGCGGAGCGAGCGGACTGGGGATTGAAGCTTTCTTT.

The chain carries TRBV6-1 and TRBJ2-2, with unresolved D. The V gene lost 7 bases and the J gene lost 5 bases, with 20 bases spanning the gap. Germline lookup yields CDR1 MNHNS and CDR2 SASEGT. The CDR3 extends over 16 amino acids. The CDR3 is CASIWGRSFGTGELFF. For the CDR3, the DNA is TGTGCCAGCATATGGGGTCGGAGTTTTGGGACCGGGGAGCTGTTTTTT.

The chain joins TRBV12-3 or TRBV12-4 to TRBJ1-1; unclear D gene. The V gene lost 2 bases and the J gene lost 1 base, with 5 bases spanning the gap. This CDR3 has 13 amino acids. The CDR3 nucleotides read TGTGCCAGCAGTTTACGCACGAACACTGAAGCTTTCTTT. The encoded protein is CASSLRTNTEAFF.

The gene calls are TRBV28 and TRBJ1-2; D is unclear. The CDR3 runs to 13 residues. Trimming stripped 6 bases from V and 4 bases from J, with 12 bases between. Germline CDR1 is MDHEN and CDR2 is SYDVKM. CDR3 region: CASSLDSAYGYTF. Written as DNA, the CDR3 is TGTGCCAGCAGCCTTGATTCGGCCTATGGCTACACCTTC.